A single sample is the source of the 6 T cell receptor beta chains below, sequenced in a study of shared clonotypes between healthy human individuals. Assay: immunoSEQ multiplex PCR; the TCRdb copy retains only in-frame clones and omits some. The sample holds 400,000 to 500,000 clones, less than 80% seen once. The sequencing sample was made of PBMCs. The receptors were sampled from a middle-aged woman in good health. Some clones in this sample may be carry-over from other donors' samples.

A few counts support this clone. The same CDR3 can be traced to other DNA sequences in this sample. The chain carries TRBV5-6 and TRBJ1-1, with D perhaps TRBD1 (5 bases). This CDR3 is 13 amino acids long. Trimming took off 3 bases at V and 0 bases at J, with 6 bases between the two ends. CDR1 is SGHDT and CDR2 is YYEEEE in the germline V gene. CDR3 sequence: CASSSTVNTEAFF. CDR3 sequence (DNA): TGTGCCAGCAGCTCGACAGTGAACACTGAAGCTTTCTTT.

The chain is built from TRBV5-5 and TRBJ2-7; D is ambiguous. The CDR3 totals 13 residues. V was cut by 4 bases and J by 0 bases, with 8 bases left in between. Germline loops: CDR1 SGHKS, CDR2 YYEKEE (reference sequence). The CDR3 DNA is TGTGCCAGCAGCGGTAGAAGCTCCTACGAGCAGTACTTC. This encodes CASSGRSSYEQYF.

The CDR3 region has the DNA TGTGCCAGCAGCTTAGTTCTCAGGTCGGCTGATACGCAGTATTTT. Encoded protein: CASSLVLRSADTQYF. The chain uses TRBV11-2 and TRBJ2-3; D gene unclear. CDR3 length: 15 amino acids. Trimming shortened V by 1 base and J by 6 bases, and 14 bases separated the two germline ends. Germline CDR1 reads SGHAT; CDR2 reads FQNNGV.

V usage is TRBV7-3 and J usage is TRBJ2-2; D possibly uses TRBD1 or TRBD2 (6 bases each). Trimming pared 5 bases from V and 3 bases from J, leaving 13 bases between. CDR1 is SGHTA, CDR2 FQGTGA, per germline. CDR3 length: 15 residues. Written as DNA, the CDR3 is TGTGCCAGCAGCCAGTCGGGGGCGGACACCGGGGAGCTGTTTTTT. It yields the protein CASSQSGADTGELFF.

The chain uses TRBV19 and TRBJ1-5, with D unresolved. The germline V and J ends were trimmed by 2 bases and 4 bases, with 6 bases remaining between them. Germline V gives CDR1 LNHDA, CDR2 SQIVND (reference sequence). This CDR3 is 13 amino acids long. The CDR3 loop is CASSISVNQPQHF. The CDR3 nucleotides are TGTGCCAGTAGTATAAGCGTTAATCAGCCCCAGCATTTT. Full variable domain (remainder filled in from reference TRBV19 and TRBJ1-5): DGGITQSPKYLFRKEGQNVTLSCEQNLNHDAMYWYRQDPGQGLRLIYYSQIVNDFQKGDIAEGYSVSREKKESFPLTVTSAQKNPTAFYLCASSISVNQPQHFGDGTRLSIL.

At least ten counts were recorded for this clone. This CDR3 is CASSQGVWGAGEQFF. CDR3 DNA: TGCGCCAGCAGCCAAGGTGTCTGGGGAGCGGGTGAGCAGTTCTTC. The chain joins TRBV4-1 to TRBJ2-1, with a tentative D call TRBD2 (6 bases). This CDR3 has 15 residues. Trimming removed 1 base from V and 9 bases from J, with 16 bases in between. CDR1 and CDR2 from the germline V gene are MGHRA and YSYEKL.